The present T cell receptor beta chain was sequenced within a study of post-analysis software for immune sequencing data. Looking at the study overall: The disease courses covered relapsing-remitting, secondary progressive and progressive-relapsing multiple sclerosis.

Unique-molecular-identifier-tagged TCR beta cDNA libraries were used. TCRdb called the PCR reads again in MiXCR, with one record for every CDR3 protein. The sample has more than 500,000 distinct CDR3 sequences; around 36% are singletons. Concerning this clonotype itself: Its antigen is not identified.

Findings of the study overall: When the samples were clustered directly with F measure, those that had been prepared in the same batch showed strong co-clustering. The five TRBV segments detected at higher frequency in patients than in controls included TRBV5-6, TRBV5-1 and TRBV20-1. Significantly decreased normalized Chao1 diversity was recorded for multiple sclerosis patients relative to controls.

Germline assignment: CDR1 SGHAT and CDR2 FQNNGV. Trimming took off 1 base at V and 3 bases at J, with 12 bases between the two ends. The CDR3 consists of 15 residues. The rearrangement links TRBV11-2 to TRBJ2-5, with D perhaps given as TRBD1 or TRBD2 (5 bases each). Sequenced material: blood. The TCR originated in a girl aged 2-17 years with multiple sclerosis. The CDR3 DNA sequence: TGTGCCAGCAGCTTAGCTGCCTGGGGGAAAGAGACCCAGTACTTC. Encoded protein: CASSLAAWGKETQYF.